A selection of T cell receptor beta chains follows, all from one sample in a study of blood T cell repertoires in COVID-19. Using immunoSEQ multiplex PCR, the repertoire was profiled, and TCRdb retains in-frame clones only, with some absent. The repertoire holds about 180,000 clones, with about 90% as singletons. Source material: PBMCs or T cells enriched from blood (not recorded which). Receptors originate from a human donor with acute COVID-19. The donor label of this sample is uncertain. Both conserved end residues are part of each CDR3.

13 | TRBV4-1 | CASRPEGSYEQYF
13 | TRBV9 | CASSVGAAYEQYF
15 | TRBV10-1 | CASSLLQGPSGELFF
14 | TRBV5-1 | CASSSSDRRSPLHF
18 | TRBV4-1 | CASSQGLTGEGGKNIQYF
16 | TRBV4-3 | CASSQGHGRGTDTQYF
14 | TRBV19 | CASSPGTGGIEAFF
15 | TRBV18 | CASSPPGRSNTEAFF
16 | TRBV19 | CASSIGDREGDEKLFF
11 | TRBV30 | CAWAAGTKAFF
13 | TRBV2 | CASSESLNYGYTF
15 | TRBV28 | CASSLPRRAGGEQFF
11 | TRBV11-2 | CASSLVDEQFF
13 | TRBV7-2 | CASSLGQGRGYTF
15 | TRBV11-2 | CASSLGPTGNTEAFF
18 | TRBV12-5 | CASGLVGDREEWDYGYTF
17 | TRBV6-1 | CASSEARGGASYNEQFF
13 | TRBV6-5 | CAITDRNTGELFF
13 | TRBV10-3 | CAISGAGNQPQHF
18 | TRBV3-1/TRBV3-2 | CASTTTPSMVRDRWTQYF
14 | TRBV3-1/TRBV3-2 | CASSPQGPQETQYF
13 | TRBV7-3 | CASGSGQGNEQYF
14 | TRBV12-5 | CASGASGGAFKQYF
12 | TRBV19 | CASRGGYNEQFF
18 | TRBV4-1 | CASSQYSTGGGGQETQYF
15 | TRBV19 | CASSIGQGLTDTQYF
15 | TRBV28 | CASSEGGASNYGYTF
17 | TRBV2 | CASRGSEGVTYNSPLHF
14 | TRBV7-2 | CASSLDGGSYGYTF
11 | TRBV19 | CATGQNTEAFF
14 | TRBV28 | CASSLTGAKNIQYF
14 | TRBV10-3 | CAIMNRGQDTEAFF
15 | TRBV30 | CAWSLLTGIPYGYTF
14 | TRBV18 | CASSPQANTGELFF
18 | TRBV7-8 | CASSHTQGRFSTNEKLFF
17 | TRBV11-3 | CASSMSRRTVIQETQYF
17 | TRBV5-1 | CASSGDSFVSGANVLTF
15 | TRBV25-1 | CASSGTMTVNTEAFF
13 | TRBV2 | CASNRALNEKLFF
15 | TRBV6-2/TRBV6-3 | CASSYGGWRENEQFF
19 | TRBV7-2 | CASSPLDRGFFEEGGKLFF
13 | TRBV30 | CAWIQRGGNEQFF
13 | TRBV4-3 | CASSQEEGRPQHF